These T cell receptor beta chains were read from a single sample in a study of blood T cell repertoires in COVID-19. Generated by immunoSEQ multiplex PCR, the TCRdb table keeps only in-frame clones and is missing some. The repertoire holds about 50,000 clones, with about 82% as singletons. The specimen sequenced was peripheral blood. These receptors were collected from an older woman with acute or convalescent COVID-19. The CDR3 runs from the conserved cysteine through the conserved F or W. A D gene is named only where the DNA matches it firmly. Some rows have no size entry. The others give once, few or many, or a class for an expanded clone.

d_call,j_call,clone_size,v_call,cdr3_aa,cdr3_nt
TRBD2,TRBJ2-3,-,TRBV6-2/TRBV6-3,CASSYDLAGAPRADTQYF,TGTGCCAGCAGTTACGATCTAGCGGGAGCCCCGAGGGCAGATACGCAGTATTTT
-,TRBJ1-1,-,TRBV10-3,CAIRDTRGNTEAFF,TGTGCCATCAGGGATACAAGAGGGAACACTGAAGCTTTCTTT
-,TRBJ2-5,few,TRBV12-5,CASGRDGETQYF,TGTGCTAGTGGCCGAGACGGGGAGACCCAGTACTTC
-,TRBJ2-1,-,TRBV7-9,CASSEITYEQFF,TGTGCCAGCAGCGAGATAACGTATGAGCAGTTCTTC
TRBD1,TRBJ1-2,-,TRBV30,CAWSPGQGLNYGYTF,TGTGCCTGGAGCCCCGGACAGGGACTTAACTATGGCTACACCTTC
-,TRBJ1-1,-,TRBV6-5,CASTTGGRTEAFF,TGTGCCAGCACTACGGGGGGTCGGACTGAAGCTTTCTTT
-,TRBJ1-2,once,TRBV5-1,CASSGEGGYGYTF,TGCGCCAGCAGTGGTGAAGGAGGCTATGGCTACACCTTC
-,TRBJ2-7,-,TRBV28,CASGRGLRYEQYF,TGTGCCAGCGGAAGGGGGTTACGCTACGAGCAGTACTTC
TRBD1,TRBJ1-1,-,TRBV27,CASSYRGETEAFF,TGTGCCAGCAGTTACAGGGGTGAAACTGAAGCTTTCTTT
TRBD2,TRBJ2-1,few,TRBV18,CASSPALAGGNNEQFF,TGTGCCAGCTCACCGGCCCTAGCGGGAGGTAACAATGAGCAGTTCTTC
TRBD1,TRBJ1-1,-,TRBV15,CATSRGGDRGNTEAFF,TGTGCCACCAGCAGGGGCGGGGACAGGGGGAACACTGAAGCTTTCTTT
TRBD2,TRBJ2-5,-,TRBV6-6,CASSPGSGGARETQYF,TGTGCCAGCAGTCCCGGCAGCGGGGGGGCCCGGGAGACCCAGTACTTC
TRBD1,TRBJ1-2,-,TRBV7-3,CASSSGQGAFGYTF,TGTGCCAGCAGCTCGGGACAGGGGGCTTTTGGCTACACCTTC
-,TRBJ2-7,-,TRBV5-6,CASSWRRPAGEQYF,TGTGCCAGCAGCTGGAGACGGCCGGCGGGCGAGCAGTACTTC
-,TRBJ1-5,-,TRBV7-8,CASSLYGRQPQHF,TGTGCCAGCAGCTTATATGGGAGACAGCCCCAGCATTTT
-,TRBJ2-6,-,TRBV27,CASSPNRAGANVLTF,TGTGCCAGCAGTCCTAACAGGGCTGGGGCCAACGTCCTGACTTTC
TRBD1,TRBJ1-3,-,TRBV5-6,CASSGGDRWFSGNTIYF,TGTGCCAGCAGCGGGGGGGACAGGTGGTTCTCTGGAAACACCATATATTTT
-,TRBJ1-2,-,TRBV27,CASSLLQGSGYTF,TGTGCCAGCAGCTTGTTGCAGGGATCGGGCTACACCTTC
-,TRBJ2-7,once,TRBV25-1,CASSDQGLSYEQYF,TGTGCCAGCAGTGACCAGGGGTTAAGCTACGAGCAGTACTTC
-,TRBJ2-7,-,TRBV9,CASSLRDGFYEQYF,TGTGCCAGCAGCCTGCGGGACGGCTTCTACGAGCAGTACTTC
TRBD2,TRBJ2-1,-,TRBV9,CASSVETSGRGEQFF,TGTGCCAGCAGCGTAGAGACTAGCGGGAGGGGTGAGCAGTTCTTC
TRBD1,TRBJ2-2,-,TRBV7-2,CASRVGQGYTGELFF,TGTGCCAGCAGGGTCGGACAGGGCTACACCGGGGAGCTGTTTTTT
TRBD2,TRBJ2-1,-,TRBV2,CASITSGGLNNEQFF,TGTGCCAGCATCACTAGCGGCGGACTCAACAATGAGCAGTTCTTC
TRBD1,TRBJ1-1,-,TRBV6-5,CAAGQGVRNTEAFF,TGTGCCGCCGGACAGGGGGTAAGGAACACTGAAGCTTTCTTT
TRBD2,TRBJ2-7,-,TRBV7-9,CASSPTGLADSYEQYF,TGTGCCAGCAGCCCAACTGGACTAGCGGACTCCTACGAGCAGTACTTC
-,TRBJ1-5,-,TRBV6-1,CASSVEGRTPYQPQHF,TGTGCCAGCAGTGTTGAGGGCAGAACCCCTTATCAGCCCCAGCATTTT
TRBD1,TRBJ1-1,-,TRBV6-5,CASSPGQYGTEAFF,TGTGCCAGCAGCCCGGGACAGTATGGCACTGAAGCTTTCTTT
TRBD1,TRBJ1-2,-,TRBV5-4,CASSLTGERGGYTF,TGTGCCAGCAGCTTGACAGGGGAGAGGGGGGGCTACACCTTC
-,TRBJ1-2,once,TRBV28,CASSSGGVEGHGYTF,TGTGCCAGCAGCTCCGGGGGGGTGGAAGGCCATGGCTACACCTTC
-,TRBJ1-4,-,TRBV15,CATSRDLVGGSNEKLFF,TGTGCCACCAGCAGAGATTTAGTGGGGGGGAGTAATGAAAAACTGTTTTTT
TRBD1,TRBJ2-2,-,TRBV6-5,CASSYSPGGTGELFF,TGTGCCAGCAGTTACTCCCCAGGGGGTACCGGGGAGCTGTTTTTT
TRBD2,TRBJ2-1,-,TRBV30,CAWSRSGTYNEQFF,TGTGCCTGGAGTAGGAGCGGGACGTACAATGAGCAGTTCTTC
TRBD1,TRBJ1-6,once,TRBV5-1,CASTPGQGNSPLHF,TGCGCCAGCACCCCCGGACAGGGGAATTCACCCCTCCACTTT
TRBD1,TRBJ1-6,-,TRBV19,CATRTGGVRSPLHF,TGTGCCACGCGAACAGGGGGCGTACGATCACCCCTCCACTTT
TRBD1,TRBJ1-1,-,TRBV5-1,CASSPRQGLNTEAFF,TGCGCCAGCAGCCCTAGACAGGGGTTGAACACTGAAGCTTTCTTT
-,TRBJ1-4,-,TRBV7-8,CASSSTGSGEKLFF,TGTGCCAGCAGCTCCACAGGGAGTGGAGAAAAACTGTTTTTT
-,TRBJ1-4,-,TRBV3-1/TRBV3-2,CASSASTGLLEKLFF,TGTGCCAGCAGCGCATCAACAGGCCTGCTTGAAAAACTGTTTTTT
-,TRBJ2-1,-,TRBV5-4,CASSLELTVTGNEQFF,TGTGCCAGCAGCTTGGAGCTGACGGTGACGGGCAATGAGCAGTTCTTC
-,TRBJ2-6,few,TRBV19,CASFGVWRAGANVLTF,TGTGCCAGTTTCGGCGTGTGGAGGGCCGGGGCCAACGTCCTGACTTTC
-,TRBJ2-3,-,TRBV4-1,CASSLLTRAGSKDTDTQYF,TGCGCCAGCAGCCTTCTCACAAGGGCGGGAAGTAAAGACACAGATACGCAGTATTTT
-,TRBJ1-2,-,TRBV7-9,CASSPGGSLGYTF,TGTGCCAGCAGTCCGGGAGGGAGTTTGGGCTACACCTTC